Listed below are T cell receptor beta chains from one sample, sequenced in a study of blood T cell repertoires in COVID-19. Repertoires were generated with immunoSEQ multiplex PCR, while TCRdb's copy carries only in-frame clones and drops some. The data contain approximately 170,000 clones, roughly 81% of them singletons. Sequencing used peripheral blood. Every receptor here comes from a man aged 40-50 years who had recovered from COVID-19. Both conserved end residues are part of each CDR3. A D gene is named only where the DNA matches it firmly. Size values are once, few and many counts, or a class for expanded clones, and some rows have none.

v_call: TRBV9; clone_size: .; j_call: TRBJ2-1; d_call: TRBD2; cdr3_length: 16; cdr3_aa: CASSVRTSLSYNEQFF; cdr3_nt: TGTGCCAGCAGCGTGAGGACTAGCCTCTCCTACAATGAGCAGTTCTTC
v_call: TRBV3-1/TRBV3-2; clone_size: .; j_call: TRBJ1-2; d_call: .; cdr3_length: 14; cdr3_aa: CASSQVGHKNGYTF; cdr3_nt: TGTGCCAGCAGCCAAGTGGGACACAAGAATGGCTACACCTTC
v_call: TRBV15; clone_size: .; j_call: TRBJ2-7; d_call: .; cdr3_length: 14; cdr3_aa: CATSFRDSTYEQYF; cdr3_nt: TGTGCCACCAGCTTCCGGGACTCCACCTACGAGCAGTACTTC
v_call: TRBV30; clone_size: few; j_call: TRBJ2-2; d_call: .; cdr3_length: 13; cdr3_aa: CACSPPVHRELFF; cdr3_nt: TGTGCCTGTTCGCCGCCAGTCCATCGGGAGCTGTTTTTT
v_call: TRBV2; clone_size: few; j_call: TRBJ2-5; d_call: .; cdr3_length: 11; cdr3_aa: CASPRKETQYF; cdr3_nt: TGTGCCAGCCCTAGGAAAGAGACCCAGTACTTC
v_call: TRBV9; clone_size: .; j_call: TRBJ1-1; d_call: .; cdr3_length: 15; cdr3_aa: CASSVSGGKGTEAFF; cdr3_nt: TGTGCCAGCAGCGTATCCGGGGGGAAGGGCACTGAAGCTTTCTTT
v_call: TRBV5-5; clone_size: .; j_call: TRBJ2-7; d_call: .; cdr3_length: 13; cdr3_aa: CASSPTLPYQQYF; cdr3_nt: TGTGCCAGCAGCCCGACACTGCCCTACCAGCAGTACTTC
v_call: TRBV28; clone_size: .; j_call: TRBJ2-7; d_call: .; cdr3_length: 14; cdr3_aa: CASTGHSGTYEQYF; cdr3_nt: TGTGCCAGCACCGGGCATAGCGGAACCTACGAGCAGTACTTC
v_call: TRBV28; clone_size: once; j_call: TRBJ1-6; d_call: .; cdr3_length: 14; cdr3_aa: CASNGGSKSSPLHF; cdr3_nt: TGTGCCAGCAACGGAGGGAGCAAGAGCTCACCCCTCCACTTT
v_call: TRBV7-2; clone_size: .; j_call: TRBJ2-1; d_call: TRBD2; cdr3_length: 15; cdr3_aa: CASSFGLAGSNEQFF; cdr3_nt: TGTGCCAGCAGCTTCGGACTAGCGGGATCTAATGAGCAGTTCTTC
v_call: TRBV19; clone_size: .; j_call: TRBJ2-3; d_call: TRBD1; cdr3_length: 15; cdr3_aa: CASGIGRGRGDTQYF; cdr3_nt: TGTGCCAGTGGGATCGGAAGGGGGCGAGGAGATACGCAGTATTTT
v_call: TRBV11-3; clone_size: .; j_call: TRBJ2-5; d_call: .; cdr3_length: 15; cdr3_aa: CASSASGETQETQYF; cdr3_nt: TGTGCCAGCAGCGCAAGCGGCGAGACTCAAGAGACCCAGTACTTC
v_call: TRBV9; clone_size: .; j_call: TRBJ1-1; d_call: TRBD1; cdr3_length: 14; cdr3_aa: CASSARQGNTEAFF; cdr3_nt: TGTGCCAGCAGCGCCAGACAGGGAAACACTGAAGCTTTCTTT
v_call: TRBV7-8; clone_size: .; j_call: TRBJ2-7; d_call: .; cdr3_length: 13; cdr3_aa: CASSLVDGREQYF; cdr3_nt: TGTGCCAGCAGCTTAGTTGATGGGAGGGAGCAGTACTTC
v_call: TRBV29-1; clone_size: .; j_call: TRBJ2-1; d_call: TRBD2; cdr3_length: 15; cdr3_aa: CSVELWLAGDYEQFF; cdr3_nt: TGCAGCGTTGAACTTTGGCTAGCGGGAGACTATGAGCAGTTCTTC
v_call: TRBV30; clone_size: .; j_call: TRBJ2-2; d_call: TRBD2; cdr3_length: 15; cdr3_aa: CAWSAKTGGSGELFF; cdr3_nt: TGTGCCTGGAGTGCGAAGACGGGGGGGTCCGGGGAGCTGTTTTTT
v_call: TRBV27; clone_size: .; j_call: TRBJ1-2; d_call: TRBD1; cdr3_length: 12; cdr3_aa: CASSTGGRGYTF; cdr3_nt: TGTGCCAGCAGTACAGGGGGGCGGGGCTACACCTTC
v_call: TRBV15; clone_size: .; j_call: TRBJ2-3; d_call: TRBD2; cdr3_length: 17; cdr3_aa: CATSRAGTSARADTQYF; cdr3_nt: TGTGCCACCAGCAGAGCCGGGACTAGCGCCCGCGCAGATACGCAGTATTTT
v_call: TRBV6-1; clone_size: .; j_call: TRBJ2-1; d_call: TRBD2; cdr3_length: 15; cdr3_aa: CASSDGTSGGNEQFF; cdr3_nt: TGTGCCAGCAGTGATGGGACTAGCGGGGGTAATGAGCAGTTCTTC
v_call: TRBV9; clone_size: .; j_call: TRBJ2-1; d_call: TRBD2; cdr3_length: 15; cdr3_aa: CASSPRLAEHNEQFF; cdr3_nt: TGTGCCAGCAGCCCCCGACTAGCGGAGCACAATGAGCAGTTCTTC
v_call: TRBV12-3/TRBV12-4; clone_size: once; j_call: TRBJ2-3; d_call: TRBD2; cdr3_length: 12; cdr3_aa: CASSSGGDTQYF; cdr3_nt: TGTGCCAGCAGTAGCGGGGGTGATACGCAGTATTTT
v_call: TRBV27; clone_size: .; j_call: TRBJ2-1; d_call: .; cdr3_length: 14; cdr3_aa: CASSPLAAGYEQFF; cdr3_nt: TGTGCCAGCAGTCCACTAGCTGCCGGCTATGAGCAGTTCTTC
v_call: TRBV10-3; clone_size: .; j_call: TRBJ2-1; d_call: TRBD1; cdr3_length: 15; cdr3_aa: CAISERTGQGWVQFF; cdr3_nt: TGTGCCATCAGTGAGCGGACGGGACAGGGGTGGGTGCAGTTCTTC